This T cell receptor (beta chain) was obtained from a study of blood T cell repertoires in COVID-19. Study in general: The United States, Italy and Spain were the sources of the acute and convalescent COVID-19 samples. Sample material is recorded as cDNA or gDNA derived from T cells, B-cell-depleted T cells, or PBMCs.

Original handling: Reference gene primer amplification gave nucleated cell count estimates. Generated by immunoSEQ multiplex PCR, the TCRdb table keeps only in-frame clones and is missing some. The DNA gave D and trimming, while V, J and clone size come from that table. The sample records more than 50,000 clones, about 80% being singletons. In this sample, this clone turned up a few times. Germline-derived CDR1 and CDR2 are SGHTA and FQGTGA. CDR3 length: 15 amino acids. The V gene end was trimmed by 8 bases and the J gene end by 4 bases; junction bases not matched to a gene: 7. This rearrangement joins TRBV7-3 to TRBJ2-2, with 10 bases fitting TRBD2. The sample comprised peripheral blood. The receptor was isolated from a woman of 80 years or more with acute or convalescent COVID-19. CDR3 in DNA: TGTGCCAGCGCCTTAAGCGGGAGGGGCACCGGGGAGCTGTTTTTT. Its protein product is CASALSGRGTGELFF.